Ten or more counts support the clone carrying this TCR beta chain. What it binds is not known. Researchers turned away patients with other autoimmune diseases, uncontrolled infections, pregnancy or lactation. Physicians reached a diagnosis by relying on clinical symptoms, serum thyroxine, TRAb, thyroid ultrasound and orbital computed tomography. Deletions cut 3 bases from V and 4 bases from J, with 16 bases between. Germline lookup yields CDR1 SGHRS and CDR2 YFSETQ. This CDR3 has 15 residues. Using RNA transcripts, the TCR beta CDR3 regions were amplified. HTBI primers were used in a first-round RT-PCR, which preceded a second-round multiplex PCR. Via MiXCR, TCRdb re-called the multiplex PCR reads, giving one row per CDR3 protein. The table records approximately 540,000 distinct CDR3 sequences, roughly 40% of them present only once. This sample is part of a study of Graves' ophthalmopathy and Graves' hyperthyroidism. The study's findings and limits: Most expanded clonotypes from thyroid (those above 0.001 frequency) were also found in blood.

The J gene is TRBJ1-1, the V gene TRBV5-1; D ambiguous. This TCR derives from an adult man with Graves' hyperthyroidism. Specimen: peripheral blood or thyroid tissue (not recorded which). The CDR3 here is CASSSDPGVTTEAFF. As DNA, the CDR3 is TGCGCCAGCAGCTCGGACCCTGGGGTGACCACTGAAGCTTTCTTT.